A selection of T cell receptor beta chains follows, all from one sample in a study of technical replicates of blood from a few donors. Some clones are missing from TCRdb's copy, which holds only in-frame ones; the method was immunoSEQ multiplex PCR. This sample has tens of thousands of clones, with roughly 98% found just once. The specimen was T cells isolated from PBMCs. The source is a human donor in good health. The CDR3 runs from the conserved cysteine through the conserved F or W. A D gene is named only where the DNA matches it firmly.

J gene,D gene,V gene,CDR3 protein
TRBJ2-7,TRBD1,TRBV4-3,CASSQDLATGSYEQYF
TRBJ2-5,TRBD1,TRBV2,CASSRGGGETQYF
TRBJ2-6,-,TRBV6-5,CASSYMAGANVLTF
TRBJ1-4,TRBD1,TRBV5-6,CASSSVRDRGLMTNEKLFF
TRBJ1-1,-,TRBV19,CARTVHDTEAFF
TRBJ2-7,-,TRBV2,CASKHEQYF
TRBJ2-1,TRBD1,TRBV30,CAWRLGTGSPYNEQFF
TRBJ2-3,TRBD2,TRBV15,CATSREWRELTDTQYF
TRBJ2-1,TRBD2,TRBV7-2,CASSKGASGRQFF
TRBJ2-7,-,TRBV28,CASSLGTEYYEQYF
TRBJ2-1,-,TRBV19,CASTSGYSYNEQFF
TRBJ2-1,TRBD1,TRBV4-1,CASSQGDRANEQFF
TRBJ2-2,-,TRBV6-5,CASSSFLGNTGELFF
TRBJ2-1,TRBD1,TRBV10-3,CAITRDRANEQFF
TRBJ2-7,TRBD1,TRBV7-6,CASSLSPYRDRGTYEQYF
TRBJ2-2,-,TRBV27,CASRTTGRNGELFF
TRBJ1-3,-,TRBV28,CASSLYLGRGSGNTIYF
TRBJ1-1,-,TRBV27,CASSLARGHTEAFF
TRBJ1-4,TRBD1,TRBV13,CASSRQGGEKLFF
TRBJ2-3,TRBD1,TRBV19,CASSIGTGDISDTQYF
TRBJ2-3,TRBD2,TRBV5-1,CASSLGTSGSTDTQYF
TRBJ1-1,-,TRBV10-2,CASSLTGQGLRTEAFF
TRBJ2-2,TRBD2,TRBV6-8,CASSTPGAGGRTMLGELFF
TRBJ1-4,-,TRBV5-1,CASSLDLQGEKLFF
TRBJ2-1,-,TRBV7-9,CASSHSVSAYNEQFF
TRBJ2-3,-,TRBV6-1,CASTNSYSTDTQYF
TRBJ2-7,TRBD2,TRBV4-2,CASSHELAAPYEQYF
TRBJ2-7,TRBD2,TRBV7-3,CASSSPNGGEQYF
TRBJ2-7,TRBD1,TRBV29-1,CSVDIGTAYEQYF
TRBJ2-1,TRBD1,TRBV18,CASSLDRGAYNEQFF
TRBJ2-3,TRBD2,TRBV27,CASSIGLAVNLFTDTQYF
TRBJ1-5,-,TRBV18,CASSPATNQPQHF
TRBJ2-7,-,TRBV6-1,CASSENQGGISYEQYF
TRBJ2-2,-,TRBV6-1,CASLYTGELFF
TRBJ1-1,-,TRBV6-5,CASFRGATEAFF
TRBJ1-1,TRBD1,TRBV27,CASSSVPNPGGAFF
TRBJ1-1,TRBD1,TRBV19,CASSIEALSGQGAAEAFF
TRBJ2-1,-,TRBV7-3,CASSLWPSPPNEQFF
TRBJ2-7,-,TRBV5-1,CASSLYREHEQYF
TRBJ1-5,TRBD1,TRBV6-1,CASSGRTGGHQPQHF
TRBJ1-3,-,TRBV28,CASSPQAHTIYF
TRBJ1-3,-,TRBV28,CASSWQTGSIGNTIYF